This T cell receptor (beta chain) was captured by sequencing in a study of blood T cell repertoires in COVID-19. Study-wide context: Acute and convalescent COVID-19 specimens originated in the United States, Italy and Spain. Nucleic acid was either cDNA or gDNA, and it came from T cells, B-cell-depleted T cells, or PBMCs.

Original analysis: Using reference gene primer amplification, nucleated cell counts were estimated. Libraries were prepared by immunoSEQ multiplex PCR; TCRdb keeps only in-frame clonotypes and omits some of them. For V, J and clone size, that table is used; D and trimming come from the DNA. The sample consists of over 200,000 clones, approximately 82% of them appearing once. This clone was recorded a few times. This CDR3 has 14 amino acids. CDR1 and CDR2 (germline): SEHNR, FQNEAQ (reference sequence). The V and J ends lost 0 bases and 4 bases respectively, with 9 bases between them. The rearrangement uses TRBV7-9 and TRBJ1-1; tentative D call: TRBD1 (6 bases). The specimen was peripheral blood. This receptor was obtained from an elderly man with acute or convalescent COVID-19. Written as DNA, the CDR3 is TGTGCCAGCAGCTTAGCCGAGGGGGTCACTGAAGCTTTCTTT. It yields the protein CASSLAEGVTEAFF.